What follows describes a single T cell receptor (beta chain). Its antigen remains unidentified. This entry comes from a study of T cell repertoires in cytomegalovirus infection. About the study: Public TCR beta signature analysis indicated the presence of both CMV infection and matching HLA type.

TCRdb fed the reads into MiXCR, producing one record per CDR3 protein. The data show about 89,000 distinct CDR3 sequences, over 25% seen once. This CDR3 has 13 amino acids. From germline, CDR1 is GTSNPN and CDR2 SVGIG (reference sequence). Trimming removed 2 bases at V and 9 bases at J, with 14 bases between. Findings and caveats of the study: Based on cumulative public TCR beta family frequency, carriers of CMV plus the relevant HLA were identified.

The sequence derives from a human donor in good health (CMV status not recorded). Some clones in this sample may be carry-over from other donors' samples. V gene TRBV30 combines with J gene TRBJ2-1, with a possible D match to TRBD1 (7 bases). Sequenced here: CD8+ T cells from cultured PBMCs, sampled from culture after CMV antigen stimulation. The CDR3 sequence: CAWSLAGGIEQFF. CDR3 coding DNA: TGTGCCTGGAGTCTCGCAGGGGGGATTGAGCAGTTCTTC.